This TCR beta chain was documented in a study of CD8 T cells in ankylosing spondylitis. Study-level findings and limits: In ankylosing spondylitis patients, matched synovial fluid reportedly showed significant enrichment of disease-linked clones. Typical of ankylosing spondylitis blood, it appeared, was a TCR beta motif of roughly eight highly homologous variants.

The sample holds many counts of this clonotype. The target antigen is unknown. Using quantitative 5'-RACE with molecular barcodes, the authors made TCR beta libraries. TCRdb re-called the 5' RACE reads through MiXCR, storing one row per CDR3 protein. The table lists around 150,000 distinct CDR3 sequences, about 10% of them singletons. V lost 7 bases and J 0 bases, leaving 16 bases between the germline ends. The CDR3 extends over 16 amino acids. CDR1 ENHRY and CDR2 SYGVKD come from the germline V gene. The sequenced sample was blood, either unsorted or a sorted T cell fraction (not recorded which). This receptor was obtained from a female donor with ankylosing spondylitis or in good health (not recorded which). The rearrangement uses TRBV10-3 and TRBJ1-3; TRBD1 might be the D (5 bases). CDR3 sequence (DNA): TGTGCCATCAAACCGGGACCCGAGAGCTCTGGAAACACCATATATTTT. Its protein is CAIKPGPESSGNTIYF.